The TCR beta chain under discussion was sequenced for a study of T cells in Graves' hyperthyroidism and ophthalmopathy. As for the study in general: At the time of initial diagnosis and before any treatment, peripheral blood was collected.

With regard to this clonotype: A junction boundary mismatches the germline segment, possibly from a read error.

RNA transcripts gave rise to amplified TCR beta CDR3 regions. A first-round RT-PCR of the TCR CDR3 used the HTBI primer set. TCRdb processed the multiplex PCR reads anew with MiXCR; each CDR3 protein has one entry. The sample includes 300,000 or so distinct CDR3 sequences, around a sixth seen only once; the top ten take under 55%. Germline CDR1 SGHRS, CDR2 YFSETQ. CDR3 size: 18 residues. V gene TRBV5-1 combines with J gene TRBJ1-2; the D gene is possibly TRBD1 (6 bases). The sample was blood. The TCR sequence derives from a woman aged 50 to 65 with Graves' hyperthyroidism. This CDR3 is CASSSGGGIGRSNYGYTF. CDR3 bases: TGTGCCAGCAGCTCCGGAGGGGGGATTGGGCGATCTAACTATGGCTACACCTTC. The full variable domain, rest sourced from reference TRBV5-1 and TRBJ1-2, is KAGVTQTPRYLIKTRGQQVTLSCSPISGHRSVSWYQQTPGQGLQFLFEYFSETQRNKGNFPGRFSGRQFSNSRSEMNVSTLELGDSALYLCASSSGGGIGRSNYGYTFGSGTRLTVV.